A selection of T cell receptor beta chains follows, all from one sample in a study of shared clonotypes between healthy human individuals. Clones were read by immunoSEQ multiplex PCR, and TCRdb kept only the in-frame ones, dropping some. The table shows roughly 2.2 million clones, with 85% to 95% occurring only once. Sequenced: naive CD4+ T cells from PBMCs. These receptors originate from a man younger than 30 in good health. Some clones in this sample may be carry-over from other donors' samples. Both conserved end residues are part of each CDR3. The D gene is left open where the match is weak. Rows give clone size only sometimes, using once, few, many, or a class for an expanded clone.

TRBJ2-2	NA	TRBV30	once	TGTGCCTGGAGTGTAAGCCGTCTTCGCGGGGAGCTGTTTTTT	CAWSVSRLRGELFF
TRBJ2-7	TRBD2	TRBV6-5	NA	TGTGCCAGCAGTCCCAGGACTAGGGGCGAGCAGTACTTC	CASSPRTRGEQYF
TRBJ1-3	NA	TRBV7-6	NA	TGTGCCAGCAGCCCCTCTGGAAACACCATATATTTT	CASSPSGNTIYF
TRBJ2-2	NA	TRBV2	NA	TGTGCCAGCAGAGGCAGGGTGAACACCGGGGAGCTGTTTTTT	CASRGRVNTGELFF
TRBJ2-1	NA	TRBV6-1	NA	TGTGCCAGCAGTGAGACAGGTTTCTACAATGAGCAGTTCTTC	CASSETGFYNEQFF
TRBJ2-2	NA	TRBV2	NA	TGTGCCAGCAAAAGAGGTGGGGAGCTGTTTTTT	CASKRGGELFF
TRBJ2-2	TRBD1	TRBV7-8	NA	TGTGCCAGCAGCTCCGGGACAGTAAACACCGGGGAGCTGTTTTTT	CASSSGTVNTGELFF
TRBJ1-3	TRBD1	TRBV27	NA	TGTGCCAGCAGGCCCCCGGGACAGCTAGGAAACACCATATATTTT	CASRPPGQLGNTIYF
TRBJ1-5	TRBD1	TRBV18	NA	TGTGCCAGCTCACTTACCGGACAGGCCAATCAGCCCCAGCATTTT	CASSLTGQANQPQHF
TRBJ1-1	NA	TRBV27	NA	TGTGCCAGCAGTTTGAGGTTGACAGACACTGAAGCTTTCTTT	CASSLRLTDTEAFF
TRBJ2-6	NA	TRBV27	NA	TGTGCCAGCAGTTTAACGGGTGGGGGACCCCGGGTGGGGGCCAACGTCCTGACTTTC	CASSLTGGGPRVGANVLTF
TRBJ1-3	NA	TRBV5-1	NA	TGCGCCAGCAGTCGCGACGGAAGCTCTGGAAACACCATATATTTT	CASSRDGSSGNTIYF
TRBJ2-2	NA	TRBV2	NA	TGTGCCAGCAGCCAGGAGACGTTACCGAACACCGGGGAGCTGTTTTTT	CASSQETLPNTGELFF
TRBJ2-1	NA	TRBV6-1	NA	TGTGCCAGCAGTGAAATCGGGGCCGATGAGCAGTTCTTC	CASSEIGADEQFF
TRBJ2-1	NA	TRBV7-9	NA	TGTGCCAGCAGCTTAGGGTCAGATTACAATGAGCAGTTCTTC	CASSLGSDYNEQFF
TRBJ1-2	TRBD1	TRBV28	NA	TGTGCCAGCAGTCCACCGGGACAGGGGGCTGGCTATGGCTACACCTTC	CASSPPGQGAGYGYTF
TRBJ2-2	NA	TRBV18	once	TGTGCCAGCTCACCGGAGCCGAACACCGGGGAGCTGTTTTTT	CASSPEPNTGELFF
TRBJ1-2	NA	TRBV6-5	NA	TGTGCCAGCAGTTACTCAGCAGCTAACTATGGCTACACCTTC	CASSYSAANYGYTF
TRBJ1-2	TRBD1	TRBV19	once	TGTGCCTCAGAATACAGGGGCTATGGCTACACCTTC	CASEYRGYGYTF
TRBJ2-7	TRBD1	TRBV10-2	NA	TGCGCCAGCAGTGAAGGGGGTATCGGACAGGCGAGCTACGAGCAGTACTTC	CASSEGGIGQASYEQYF
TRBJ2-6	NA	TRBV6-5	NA	TGTGCCAGCAGTACACAGGGCTCTGGGGCCAACGTCCTGACTTTC	CASSTQGSGANVLTF
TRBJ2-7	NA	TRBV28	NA	TGTGCCAGCAGTTTTCTGACGTCGGGAGTGCCTCCCTACGAGCAGTACTTC	CASSFLTSGVPPYEQYF
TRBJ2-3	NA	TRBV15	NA	TGTGCCACCAGCACCCGACAGGCTAGCACAGATACGCAGTATTTT	CATSTRQASTDTQYF
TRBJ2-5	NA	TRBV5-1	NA	TGCGCCAGCAGCTTCGGGGGCTCGAGAGAGACCCAGTACTTC	CASSFGGSRETQYF
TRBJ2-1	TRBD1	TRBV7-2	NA	TGTGCCAGCAGCTTCGGACGTTATTACAGGGGTAGCGATGAGCAGTTCTTC	CASSFGRYYRGSDEQFF
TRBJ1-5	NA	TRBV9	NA	TGTGCCAGGGATCCGGAAAGCAATCAGCCCCAGCATTTT	CARDPESNQPQHF
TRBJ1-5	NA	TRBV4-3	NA	TGCGCCAGCAGCCAAGATCGGGTGAATCAGCCCCAGCATTTT	CASSQDRVNQPQHF
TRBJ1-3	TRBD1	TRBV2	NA	TGTGCCAGCAGTTCGGGACAGGGGTTTGGAAACACCATATATTTT	CASSSGQGFGNTIYF
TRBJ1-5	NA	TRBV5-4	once	TGTGCCAGCAGCTTGGAGGGGTCCGGTCAGCCCCAGCATTTT	CASSLEGSGQPQHF
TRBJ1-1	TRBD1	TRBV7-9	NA	TGTGCCAGCAGCTTCACAGGGGGCACTGAAGCTTTCTTT	CASSFTGGTEAFF
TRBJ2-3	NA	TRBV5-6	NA	TGTGCCAGCAGCTCTATGACCCCCCGGTACACAGATACGCAGTATTTT	CASSSMTPRYTDTQYF
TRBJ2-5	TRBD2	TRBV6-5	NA	TGTGCCAGCAGTCGGACTAGCCGGGAGACCCAGTACTTC	CASSRTSRETQYF
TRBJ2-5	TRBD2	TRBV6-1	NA	TGTGCCAGCAGTCAATGGGGGGGTCTGGGAGAGACCCAGTACTTC	CASSQWGGLGETQYF
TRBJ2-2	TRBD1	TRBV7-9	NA	TGTGCCAGCAGCTTAACAGGGGTATCCGGGGAGCTGTTTTTT	CASSLTGVSGELFF
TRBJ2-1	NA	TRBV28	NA	TGTGCCAGCAGTCCCCAGTCGGGGTACAATGAGCAGTTCTTC	CASSPQSGYNEQFF
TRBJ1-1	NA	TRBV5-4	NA	TGTGCCAGCAGCCAGCAGGAGAACACTGAAGCTTTCTTT	CASSQQENTEAFF
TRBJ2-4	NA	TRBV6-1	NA	TGTGCCAGCAGTGAAGTAGGGGGACTAGCCAAAAACATTCAGTACTTC	CASSEVGGLAKNIQYF
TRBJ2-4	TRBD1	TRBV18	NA	TGTGCCAGCTCACCCACAGGGGTTCTAGCCAAAAACATTCAGTACTTC	CASSPTGVLAKNIQYF
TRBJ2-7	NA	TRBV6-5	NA	TGTGCCAGCAGCCATTACCTGGCGACCTACGAGCAGTACTTC	CASSHYLATYEQYF
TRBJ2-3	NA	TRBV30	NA	TGTGCCTGGAGCCCCACGACTACCAATACGCAGTATTTT	CAWSPTTTNTQYF
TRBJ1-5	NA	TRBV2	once	TGTGCCAGCAGTGAACCCAACGGCAATCAGCCCCAGCATTTT	CASSEPNGNQPQHF
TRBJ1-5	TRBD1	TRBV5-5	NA	TGTGCCAGCAGCCCAGGGGGCTCTACTCAGCCCCAGCATTTT	CASSPGGSTQPQHF
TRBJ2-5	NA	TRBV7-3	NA	TGTGCCAGCAGCCCGCGGGGAGTTGGGACCCAGTACTTC	CASSPRGVGTQYF
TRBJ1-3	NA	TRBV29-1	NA	TGCAGCGTTTCCGGGGGCACGGGTGGAAACACCATATATTTT	CSVSGGTGGNTIYF
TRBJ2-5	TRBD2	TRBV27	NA	TGTGCCAGCAGTTTTGGGCGGGAGGGCCGAGAGACCCAGTACTTC	CASSFGREGRETQYF
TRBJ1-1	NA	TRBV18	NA	TGTGCCAGCTCACCACCAAAGGGGCTGATAGGGACTTTCTTT	CASSPPKGLIGTFF
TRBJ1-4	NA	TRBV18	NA	TGTGCCAGCTCACCACTATCGGGGGGGGAAGAAAAACTGTTTTTT	CASSPLSGGEEKLFF
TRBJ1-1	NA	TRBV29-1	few	TGCAGCGTTGAGCTACGGATGAACACTGAAGCTTTCTTT	CSVELRMNTEAFF